Each of the 27 T cell receptor beta chains below was sequenced from the same sample in a study of human T cells and chemical hapten exposure. TCRdb redid the calling of the RACE reads with MiXCR, one entry per CDR3 protein. Of tens of thousands of distinct CDR3 sequences listed, about 10% were seen once; the top ten hold approximately 4.6%. Time point described: patch test 1, 2 weeks after DPC sensitization. Described treatment: therapeutic diphenylcyclopropenone sensitization with weekly scalp DPC. This specimen was whole blood, taken in connection with sensitization to the hapten diphenylcyclopropenone (DPC). These TCRs come from a woman aged 45 to 65 with alopecia areata. Some clones in this sample may be carry-over from other donors' samples.

The table lists this clonotype with many counts. The chain carries TRBV3-1 and TRBJ2-7; tentative D call: TRBD2 (7 bases). CDR3 length: 16 residues. V was cut by 3 bases and J by 3 bases, with 18 bases left in between. Germline V gene data show CDR1 as LGHDT and CDR2 as YNNKEL (reference sequence). The CDR3 DNA sequence: TGTGCCAGCAGCCATACAAGCGGGACAACAAACTACGAGCAGTACTTC. Its protein is CASSHTSGTTNYEQYF.

The CDR3 is CASTGGRGNTEAFF. The DNA for the CDR3 is TGTGCCAGCACGGGGGGTCGAGGGAACACTGAAGCTTTCTTT. This chain joins TRBV28 and TRBJ1-1, with a weak D call TRBD1 (5 bases). The CDR3 spans 14 residues. Germline values: CDR1 MDHEN, CDR2 SYDVKM. Trimming took 7 bases from V and 1 from J, leaving 13 bases between them.

The table lists this clonotype with many counts. The chain is built from TRBV7-2 and TRBJ2-6; TRBD1 matches 9 bases. The CDR3 covers 18 residues. The junction had 8 bases not matched to a gene; V was cut back by 4 bases and J by 1 base. Per germline, CDR1 SGHTA and CDR2 FQGNSA. CDR3 amino acids: CASSSPGQGGSGANVLTF. DNA for the CDR3: TGTGCCAGCAGCTCTCCGGGACAGGGTGGTTCTGGGGCCAACGTCCTGACTTTC.

The table lists this clonotype with many counts. J is TRBJ2-1 and V is TRBV2, with a tentative D call TRBD1 (6 bases). This CDR3 contains 12 residues. Trimming took 6 bases from V and 8 from J, leaving 11 bases between them. Germline V gives CDR1 SNHLY, CDR2 FYNNEI. The CDR3 region has the DNA TGTGCCAGCAGGACCAGGGGCGATGAGCAGTTCTTC. Translating gives CASRTRGDEQFF.

The chain uses TRBV4-2 and TRBJ2-3; perhaps TRBD1 as D (6 bases). This CDR3 is 16 amino acids long. Trimming shortened V by 0 bases and J by 0 bases, and 10 bases separated the two germline ends. Per the germline V gene, CDR1 is LGHNA and CDR2 is YNFKEQ. In nucleotides, the CDR3 is TGTGCCAGCAGCCAAGATGTGGACAGAAGCACAGATACGCAGTATTTT. Translating it yields CASSQDVDRSTDTQYF.

This clonotype was counted at least ten times. The chain employs TRBV6-6 and TRBJ1-4; D unclear. Trimming shortened V by 2 bases and J by 3 bases, and 4 bases separated the two germline ends. The germline V gene encodes CDR1 MNHNY and CDR2 SVGAGI (reference sequence). The CDR3 consists of 13 residues. CDR3 nucleotides: TGTGCCAGCAGTTACGCACCTAATGAAAAACTGTTTTTT. This sequence encodes CASSYAPNEKLFF.

Only a few counts were recorded for this clonotype. The chain couples TRBV30 to TRBJ2-7, with D tentatively TRBD1 (6 bases). Trimming took 5 bases from V and 7 from J, leaving 15 bases between them. CDR1 and CDR2 from the germline V gene are GTSNPN and SVGIG (reference sequence). This CDR3 has 12 amino acids. CDR3 in DNA: TGTGCCTGGGGCCTCGGACAGAGGGAGCAGTACTTC. Translating gives CAWGLGQREQYF.

Many counts were recorded for this clonotype. The CDR3 DNA sequence: TGTGCCTGGAGGTCCGGGACTAGCGGTTACACAGATACGCAGTATTTT. Translating gives CAWRSGTSGYTDTQYF. This sequence joins TRBV30 and TRBJ2-3; TRBD2 agrees at 11 bases. The V gene end was trimmed by 3 bases and the J gene end by 2 bases; junction bases not matched to a gene: 7. The germline V gene encodes CDR1 GTSNPN and CDR2 SVGIG (reference sequence). The CDR3 consists of 16 residues.

Many counts were recorded for this clonotype. This sequence joins TRBV30 and TRBJ2-2; D is perhaps TRBD1 or TRBD2 (5 bases each). The CDR3 extends over 14 amino acids. The ends were cut back, 1 base at V and 4 bases at J, with 10 bases in the middle. Germline CDR1 reads GTSNPN; CDR2 reads SVGIG (reference sequence). The CDR3 here is CAWSATGTTGELFF. CDR3 sequence (DNA): TGTGCCTGGAGTGCAACCGGGACCACCGGGGAGCTGTTTTTT.

The table lists this clonotype with many counts. The J gene is TRBJ2-2, the V gene TRBV7-6; unclear D gene. Trimming pared 5 bases from V and 5 bases from J, leaving 9 bases between. Per the germline V gene, CDR1 is SGHVS and CDR2 is FNYEAQ. The CDR3 sequence is 13 residues long. DNA for the CDR3: TGTGCCAGCAGCCTAACCTTGACCGGGGAGCTGTTTTTT. The encoded protein is CASSLTLTGELFF.

This clonotype has just a few counts. The rearrangement links TRBV20-1 to TRBJ1-3; D not certain. Germline V gives CDR1 DFQATT, CDR2 SNEGSKA (reference sequence). There are 15 residues in the CDR3. V dropped 6 bases and J dropped 0 bases, with 15 bases sitting between them. Written as DNA, the CDR3 is TGCAGTGCCCCCGAGGTACTCCACTCTGGAAACACCATATATTTT. It yields the protein CSAPEVLHSGNTIYF.

This clonotype appeared many times. This chain uses TRBV6-6 with TRBJ2-7, with D perhaps matching TRBD1 or TRBD2 (6 bases each). Trimming removed 0 bases at V and 0 bases at J, with 12 bases between. Germline V CDR1 and CDR2: MNHNY, SVGAGI (reference sequence). The CDR3 is 16 residues long. The CDR3 is CASSYSGAGPSYEQYF. CDR3 in DNA: TGTGCCAGCAGTTACTCGGGGGCGGGGCCCTCCTACGAGCAGTACTTC.

This clonotype was seen a few times. The chain couples TRBV20-1 to TRBJ2-7; the match to TRBD2 covers 10 bases. Per germline, CDR1 DFQATT and CDR2 SNEGSKA (reference sequence). V was pared by 0 bases and J by 0 bases, with 8 bases of the junction left unmatched. CDR3 length: 17 residues. CDR3 in amino acids: CSARDLAGGFSSYEQYF. In DNA, the CDR3 is TGCAGTGCTAGAGATTTAGCGGGAGGTTTTAGCTCCTACGAGCAGTACTTC.

V is TRBV7-8 and J is TRBJ2-2; TRBD1 aligns across 10 bases. Germline CDR1 reads SGHVS; CDR2 reads FQNEAQ. CDR3 size: 18 residues. V lost 0 bases, J lost 6 bases, and 10 bases stayed unmatched. The DNA of the CDR3 is TGTGCCAGCAGCTTAGCTGGAGCGGGACAGGGGTTTCCCGGGGAGCTGTTTTTT. Translating gives CASSLAGAGQGFPGELFF.

The genes are TRBV5-1 and TRBJ1-1; no firm D call. V was pared by 6 bases and J by 4 bases, with 16 bases between. This CDR3 is built from 14 residues. Germline CDR1 is SGHRS and CDR2 is YFSETQ. The CDR3 protein is CASTNGWTITEAFF. The CDR3 nucleotides read TGCGCCAGCACCAACGGCTGGACGATCACTGAAGCTTTCTTT.

This chain links TRBV28 with TRBJ2-7; perhaps TRBD2 as D (6 bases). This CDR3 has 13 amino acids. Germline V gives CDR1 MDHEN, CDR2 SYDVKM. The V end was cut by 6 bases, the J end by 0 bases, with 9 bases between. The CDR3 is CASRTGVSYEQYF. CDR3 nucleotides: TGTGCCAGCAGGACGGGAGTCTCCTACGAGCAGTACTTC.

This clonotype was recorded once. A much larger clone lies one base from this, so it may be a read error. Given the absence of the conserved phenylalanine or tryptophan at the CDR3 end, a read error is likely. The chain combines TRBV7-9 with TRBJ1-4, with a possible D match to TRBD1 (5 bases). The germline V gene has CDR1 SEHNR and CDR2 FQNEAQ (reference sequence). V dropped 1 base and J dropped 7 bases, with 10 bases sitting between them. The CDR3 spans 14 residues. Written as DNA, the CDR3 is TGTGCCAGCAGCTTAGGCGGCGGGGGTGAAAAACTGTTTATT. Translation: CASSLGGGGEKLFI.

Ten or more counts support this clonotype. This chain joins TRBV29-1 and TRBJ1-1, with D perhaps matching TRBD1 (5 bases). Deletions cut 5 bases from V and 3 bases from J, with 19 bases between. Germline-derived CDR1 and CDR2 are SQVTM and ANQGSEA. There are 15 residues in the CDR3. Here the CDR3 DNA reads TGCAGCGTTCCCCCGGTGGGGCTTTTGGACACTGAAGCTTTCTTT. Its translation: CSVPPVGLLDTEAFF.

This clonotype showed up many times. The rearrangement uses TRBV4-2 and TRBJ1-4, with 9 bases lining up with TRBD1. The V gene end was trimmed by 4 bases and the J gene end by 5 bases; junction bases not matched to a gene: 5. Germline CDR1 LGHNA, CDR2 YNFKEQ. The CDR3 consists of 15 residues. CDR3: CASSLRQGGNEKLFF. The CDR3 coding sequence is TGTGCCAGCAGCCTCAGACAGGGGGGAAATGAAAAACTGTTTTTT.

At least ten counts were recorded for this clonotype. The gene calls are TRBV29-1 and TRBJ1-4; a possible D gene is TRBD1 (6 bases). Trimming left V 4 bases short and J 3 bases short, with 12 bases between. The CDR3 is 14 amino acids. Germline V gives CDR1 SQVTM, CDR2 ANQGSEA. The CDR3 sequence is CSVARAGANEKLFF. In DNA, the CDR3 is TGCAGCGTTGCTAGGGCAGGGGCTAATGAAAAACTGTTTTTT. Supplemented by reference TRBV29-1 and TRBJ1-4, the full variable domain reads SAVISQKPSRDICQRGTSLTIQCQVDSQVTMMFWYRQQPGQSLTLIATANQGSEATYESGFVIDKFPISRPNLTFSTLTVSNMSPEDSSIYLCSVARAGANEKLFFGSGTQLSVL.

This clonotype was counted at least ten times. The genes are TRBV6-2 or TRBV6-3 and TRBJ1-1; TRBD1 matches 7 bases. This CDR3 region has 15 residues. In germline, CDR1 is MNHEY, CDR2 SVGEGT. After removal of 8 bases from V and 1 base from J, the junction contained 10 bases not matched to a gene. The CDR3 sequence: CASRSLPGGNTEAFF. CDR3 bases: TGTGCCAGCCGATCCCTCCCAGGGGGGAACACTGAAGCTTTCTTT.

At least ten counts were recorded for this clonotype. V usage is TRBV4-3 and J usage is TRBJ2-2, with 8 bases that match TRBD2. CDR3 length: 17 residues. Trimming removed 0 bases from V and 0 bases from J; junction bases left unmatched: 3. CDR1 is LGHNA and CDR2 is YSLEER in the germline V gene. The CDR3 reads CASSQDSGATNTGELFF. The CDR3, as DNA: TGCGCCAGCAGCCAAGATAGCGGGGCGACGAACACCGGGGAGCTGTTTTTT.

V gene TRBV29-1 combines with J gene TRBJ2-1; no clear D gene. The V and J ends lost 0 bases and 0 bases respectively, with 3 bases between them. The germline V gene has CDR1 SQVTM and CDR2 ANQGSEA. The CDR3 consists of 13 residues. The CDR3 bases are TGCAGCGTTGAAGATAGCTCCTACAATGAGCAGTTCTTC. Encoded protein: CSVEDSSYNEQFF.

This clonotype was counted only a few times. V and J are TRBV5-6 and TRBJ2-1, with D perhaps TRBD1 (6 bases). V lost 1 base, J lost 6 bases, and 14 bases lay in between. The germline V gene has CDR1 SGHDT and CDR2 YYEEEE. CDR3 length: 15 amino acids. DNA for the CDR3: TGTGCCAGCAGCTTGCTCGACAGGATAGTCAATGAGCAGTTCTTC. It specifies CASSLLDRIVNEQFF.

This chain joins TRBV7-2 and TRBJ1-4; D is undetermined. The germline CDR1 and CDR2 sequences are SGHTA and FQGNSA. The CDR3 covers 13 residues. Trimming pared 4 bases from V and 10 bases from J, leaving 13 bases between. This chain's CDR3 is CASSYGVSGKLFF. Written as DNA, the CDR3 is TGTGCCAGCAGCTACGGCGTCTCCGGAAAACTGTTTTTT.

A few counts support this clonotype. The chain uses TRBV5-4 and TRBJ2-1; D perhaps matches TRBD2 (7 bases). The CDR3 length is 16 residues. Trimming took 4 bases from V and 0 from J, leaving 14 bases between them. Germline loops: CDR1 SGHNT, CDR2 YYREEE (reference sequence). CDR3 region: CASSGGGLSSYNEQFF. DNA for the CDR3: TGTGCCAGCAGCGGCGGGGGCCTCAGCTCCTACAATGAGCAGTTCTTC.

The chain links TRBV7-2 to TRBJ2-6; D gene uncertain. The CDR3 consists of 15 residues. Per germline, CDR1 SGHTA and CDR2 FQGNSA. V gave up 1 base and J gave up 0 bases, with 4 bases separating them. CDR3 nucleotide sequence: TGTGCCAGCAGCTTAGGTGGCTCTGGGGCCAACGTCCTGACTTTC. This codes for CASSLGGSGANVLTF.